The 16 T cell receptor beta chains given below trace back to one sample, sequenced in a study of blood T cell repertoires in COVID-19 (dated by TCRdb to the early 2020s). The method was the immunoSEQ multiplex PCR assay. The source is immuneACCESS, and TCRdb retained only in-frame sequences with V and J called. Part of the clones is not carried over; for the studies checked, unresolved V genes explain less than half of this, and the remainder is unexplained. This sample comprises 30,000 or so clones, around 80% of them detected only once. The ten largest clones represent 41% of the sample. The specimen was peripheral blood. The receptors come from a man older than 75 with active or convalescent COVID-19.

This chain links TRBV27 with TRBJ2-1; 8 nucleotides match TRBD2. The germline gives CDR1 MNHEY, CDR2 SMNVEV (reference sequence). CDR3 size: 14 residues. Losses at the gene ends were 10 bases for V and 4 bases for J; bases not matched to a gene: 9. The CDR3 DNA sequence: TGTGCCACCCAACGTAGCGGGGTATACAATGAGCAGTTCTTC. Protein sequence: CATQRSGVYNEQFF.

This chain uses TRBV5-1 with TRBJ1-1; 11 nucleotides line up with TRBD1. The germline CDR1 and CDR2 sequences are SGHRS and YFSETQ. CDR3 size: 15 residues. After removal of 3 bases from V and 5 bases from J, the junction contained 6 bases not matched to a gene. The CDR3 DNA reads as TGCGCCAGCAGCTCCCCGGGACAGGGGGTGACTGAAGCTTTCTTT. Its protein is CASSSPGQGVTEAFF.

This clone was detected only once. This sequence joins TRBV10-3 and TRBJ1-5; a weak D match, TRBD1 (5 bases). V dropped 4 bases and J dropped 4 bases, with 17 bases sitting between them. The CDR3 contains 16 residues. Germline values: CDR1 ENHRY, CDR2 SYGVKD. CDR3 DNA: TGTGCCATCAGTGCAGAGGGGCCCGGGGGGAATCAGCCCCAGCATTTT. Translated, it gives CAISAEGPGGNQPQHF.

The chain carries TRBV3-1 (or the pseudogene TRBV3-2) and TRBJ2-2; 8 nucleotides line up with TRBD2. This CDR3 comprises 16 residues. Germline CDR1 and CDR2: LGHDT and YNNKEL (reference sequence). V shed 1 base, J shed 6 bases, and the junction held 7 bases outside the gene matches. This chain's CDR3 is CASSQGGLAGPGELFF. The CDR3 DNA follows: TGTGCCAGCAGCCAAGGTGGACTAGCCGGTCCCGGGGAGCTGTTTTTT.

The chain combines TRBV5-1 with TRBJ1-2; tentative D call: TRBD1 (6 bases). The CDR3 runs 20 residues. With 6 bases removed from V and 4 bases from J, the gap between germline ends came to 34 bases. The germline gives CDR1 SGHRS, CDR2 YFSETQ. The CDR3 loop is CASKRGLAGGRNKRGYGYTF. The DNA for the CDR3 is TGCGCCAGCAAAAGGGGCTTGGCGGGGGGCCGGAATAAACGGGGCTATGGCTACACCTTC.

The V gene is TRBV6-5, the J gene TRBJ2-3; TRBD2 matches at 13 bases. V lost 8 bases, J lost 0 bases, and 2 bases stayed unmatched. CDR1 and CDR2 from the germline V gene are MNHEY and SVGAGI. The CDR3 covers 15 residues. The CDR3: CASGTSGASTDTQYF. The CDR3 nucleotides are TGTGCCAGCGGGACTAGCGGGGCTAGCACAGATACGCAGTATTTT.

This rearrangement joins TRBV7-9 to TRBJ1-1; D not resolved. Germline V gene data show CDR1 as SEHNR and CDR2 as FQNEAQ (reference sequence). This CDR3 spans 14 amino acids. V lost 6 bases to trimming and J lost 3 bases, with 14 bases between them. CDR3 protein: CASRQGSGDTEAFF. DNA of the CDR3: TGTGCCAGCAGACAAGGGAGTGGGGACACTGAAGCTTTCTTT. Supplemented by reference TRBV7-9 and TRBJ1-1, the full variable domain reads DTGVSQNPRHKITKRGQNVTFRCDPISEHNRLYWYRQTLGQGPEFLTYFQNEAQLEKSRLLSDRFSAERPKGSFSTLEIQRTEQGDSAMYLCASRQGSGDTEAFFGQGTRLTVV.

CDR3 amino acids: CASSAGATDTQYF. CDR3 DNA sequence: TGTGCCAGCAGCGCAGGGGCCACAGATACGCAGTATTTT. The V gene is TRBV7-8, the J gene TRBJ2-3; TRBD1 is a possible D gene (6 bases). The CDR3 contains 13 residues. CDR1 is SGHVS and CDR2 is FQNEAQ in the germline V gene. V lost 5 bases, J lost 2 bases, and 8 bases lay in between. Supplemented by reference TRBV7-8 and TRBJ2-3, the full variable domain reads GAGVSQSPRYKVAKRGQDVALRCDPISGHVSLFWYQQALGQGPEFLTYFQNEAQLDKSGLPSDRFFAERPEGSVSTLKIQRTQQEDSAVYLCASSAGATDTQYFGPGTRLTVL.

This clone came up a few times. J is TRBJ2-7 and V is TRBV5-1, with 7 bases fitting TRBD1. This CDR3 has 13 amino acids. Per the germline V gene, CDR1 is SGHRS and CDR2 is YFSETQ. The trim removed 2 bases at V and 5 bases at J, leaving 4 bases unmatched. The CDR3 sequence is CASSLIQGHEQYF. The CDR3 coding sequence is TGCGCCAGCAGCTTAATACAGGGGCACGAGCAGTACTTC.

The CDR3 spells CASSVATPGQGVTDTQYF. In DNA form, the CDR3 reads TGTGCCAGCAGCGTAGCTACCCCGGGACAGGGAGTCACAGATACGCAGTATTTT. The chain links TRBV9 to TRBJ2-3; 9 nucleotides match TRBD1. CDR1 is SGDLS, CDR2 YYNGEE, per germline. This CDR3 contains 18 residues. J lost 2 bases, V lost 0 bases, and 10 bases had no gene match.

V is TRBV11-3 and J is TRBJ2-1, with 12 bases that match TRBD2. After removal of 4 bases from V and 6 bases from J, the junction contained 7 bases not matched to a gene. Germline values: CDR1 SGHNT, CDR2 YENEEA. CDR3 size: 16 residues. The CDR3: CASSSGGLAGSNEQFF. The CDR3 bases are TGTGCCAGCAGCTCGGGGGGACTAGCGGGTTCCAATGAGCAGTTCTTC.

This chain connects TRBV24-1 to TRBJ2-1, with 12 bases matching TRBD1. Germline assignment: CDR1 KGHDR and CDR2 SFDVKD. After removal of 9 bases from V and 7 bases from J, the junction contained 9 bases not matched to a gene. The CDR3 is 15 residues long. CDR3: CATGRDRGQRNEQFF. CDR3 bases: TGTGCCACCGGCCGGGACAGGGGGCAGAGGAATGAGCAGTTCTTC.

The chain is built from TRBV10-3 and TRBJ2-5; perhaps TRBD1 as D (6 bases). Trimming removed 3 bases from V and 4 bases from J, with 15 bases in between. The CDR3 runs to 15 residues. Germline V gives CDR1 ENHRY, CDR2 SYGVKD. CDR3 protein: CAISERAGVAETQYF. CDR3 bases: TGTGCCATCAGTGAAAGGGCAGGGGTTGCAGAGACCCAGTACTTC.

V usage is TRBV27 and J usage is TRBJ2-7, with 10 bases identical to TRBD1. V lost 3 bases to trimming and J lost 2 bases; unmatched junction nucleotides: 1. The germline CDR1 and CDR2 sequences are MNHEY and SMNVEV (reference sequence). CDR3 size: 14 residues. The CDR3 DNA reads TGTGCCAGCAGTTTCGGGACAGGGGCCTACGAGCAGTACTTC. As protein: CASSFGTGAYEQYF.

The chain is built from TRBV9 and TRBJ2-1; 10 bases fit TRBD2. Per germline, CDR1 SGDLS and CDR2 YYNGEE. J was trimmed by 7 bases and V by 3 bases; bases with no gene match: 13. The CDR3 is 17 residues long. CDR3 protein: CASSARDGASGRNEQFF. The DNA for the CDR3 is TGTGCCAGCAGCGCGAGGGATGGGGCTAGCGGGAGAAATGAGCAGTTCTTC. The full variable domain, its missing parts supplied by reference TRBV9 and TRBJ2-1, is DSGVTQTPKHLITATGQRVTLRCSPRSGDLSVYWYQQSLDQGLQFLIQYYNGEERAKGNILERFSAQQFPDLHSELNLSSLELGDSALYFCASSARDGASGRNEQFFGPGTRLTVL.

In this sample, this clone turned up a few times. The gene calls are TRBV2 and TRBJ1-5; 8 bases match TRBD1. Per germline, CDR1 SNHLY and CDR2 FYNNEI. V was clipped by 4 bases and J by 4 bases; unmatched bases: 6. The CDR3 has 15 amino acids. For the CDR3, the DNA is TGTGCCAGCAGTGTCGGACAGGGCCCGAATCAGCCCCAGCATTTT. Protein product: CASSVGQGPNQPQHF.